Below, 14 T cell receptor beta chains from the same sample are listed, as sequenced in a study of blood T cell repertoires in COVID-19. This table comes from immunoSEQ multiplex PCR, and its TCRdb copy is limited to in-frame clones, with some not included. The table has roughly 150,000 clones, roughly 77% seen once. Sequenced sample: peripheral blood. The receptors come from a man aged 60 to 75 with acute or convalescent COVID-19.

This clone was detected a few times. The J gene is TRBJ2-5, the V gene TRBV2; D remains unclear. This CDR3 is 15 amino acids long. The germline CDR1 and CDR2 sequences are SNHLY and FYNNEI. The V end lost 6 bases, the J end lost 2 bases, and 16 bases lay between the germline ends. CDR3 DNA sequence: TGTGCCAGCAGACTCAACCCCGCGGAACAAGAGACCCAGTACTTC. Translating it yields CASRLNPAEQETQYF.

V gene TRBV30 combines with J gene TRBJ2-5; a possible D gene is TRBD1 (6 bases). The V and J ends lost 1 base and 1 base respectively, with 10 bases between them. This CDR3 has 14 residues. CDR1 is GTSNPN, CDR2 SVGIG, per germline (reference sequence). CDR3 in DNA: TGTGCCTGGAGTGGGGACACCCTCCAAGAGACCCAGTACTTC. Translated, it gives CAWSGDTLQETQYF.

The chain couples TRBV28 to TRBJ2-5; 7 bases are shared with TRBD2. There are 14 residues in the CDR3. Germline lookup yields CDR1 MDHEN and CDR2 SYDVKM. J gave up 5 bases and V 5 bases, and 8 bases lay outside the gene matches. CDR3 amino acids: CASSLADGLETQYF. CDR3 in DNA: TGTGCCAGCAGTCTAGCGGACGGGCTGGAGACCCAGTACTTC.

The rearrangement uses TRBV5-4 and TRBJ2-1; D is perhaps TRBD2 (6 bases). Trimming stripped 0 bases from V and 4 bases from J, with 14 bases between. Germline CDR1 and CDR2: SGHNT and YYREEE (reference sequence). This CDR3 region has 16 residues. The CDR3 DNA reads as TGTGCCAGCAGCTTGGAGGGTAGCGGATTTTACAATGAGCAGTTCTTC. Translating it yields CASSLEGSGFYNEQFF.

V is TRBV28 and J is TRBJ2-1; 7 bases match TRBD2. After removal of 7 bases from V and 1 base from J, the junction contained 10 bases not matched to a gene. This CDR3 is built from 16 residues. The V gene's germline CDR1 is MDHEN and CDR2 SYDVKM. Written as DNA, the CDR3 is TGTGCCAGCAAAGGGGCGGGAGAAAGATCCTACAATGAGCAGTTCTTC. Translating it yields CASKGAGERSYNEQFF.

J is TRBJ1-1 and V is TRBV30; D may be TRBD1 (5 bases). Germline lookup yields CDR1 GTSNPN and CDR2 SVGIG (reference sequence). The CDR3 length is 16 residues. V was trimmed by 2 bases and J by 1 base, leaving 17 bases between them. The DNA for the CDR3 is TGTGCCTGGAGTTCCAACGAAGGGGCGTGGAACACTGAAGCTTTCTTT. As protein: CAWSSNEGAWNTEAFF.

This sequence joins TRBV18 and TRBJ1-1; D perhaps matches TRBD1 (6 bases). Germline assignment: CDR1 KGHSH and CDR2 LQKENI. The CDR3 is 14 residues long. The ends were cut back, 3 bases at V and 1 base at J, with 9 bases in the middle. The CDR3 DNA reads as TGTGCCAGCTCACCCCGACAGGAGAACACTGAAGCTTTCTTT. Amino acid sequence: CASSPRQENTEAFF.

This clone was picked up a small number of times. This chain joins TRBV7-9 and TRBJ2-5, with TRBD2 matching 10 bases. V was clipped by 6 bases and J by 5 bases; unmatched bases: 6. CDR1 and CDR2 from the germline V gene are SEHNR and FQNEAQ (reference sequence). This CDR3 is built from 14 residues. The chain's CDR3 is CASRPSGSGETQYF. The CDR3 DNA is TGTGCCAGCAGACCTAGCGGGAGCGGGGAGACCCAGTACTTC. The variable domain in full, with the rest retrieved from reference TRBV7-9 and TRBJ2-5, is DTGVSQNPRHKITKRGQNVTFRCDPISEHNRLYWYRQTLGQGPEFLTYFQNEAQLEKSRLLSDRFSAERPKGSFSTLEIQRTEQGDSAMYLCASRPSGSGETQYFGPGTRLLVL.

This clone was observed a few times. The same CDR3 can be traced to other DNA sequences in this sample. This chain connects TRBV6-1 to TRBJ2-7; weak D call: TRBD1 (5 bases). In germline, CDR1 is MNHNS, CDR2 SASEGT. V shed 1 base and J shed 1 base, with 11 bases lying between them. The CDR3 contains 15 residues. The CDR3 DNA follows: TGTGCCAGCAGTGAAGGGGCGCAGGGTTCCTACGAGCAGTACTTC. Its protein product is CASSEGAQGSYEQYF.

V and J are TRBV10-1 and TRBJ2-5; no clear D. The germline V and J ends were trimmed by 7 bases and 2 bases, with 14 bases remaining between them. Germline V gene data show CDR1 as WNHNN and CDR2 as SYGVQD (reference sequence). The CDR3 has 14 residues. CDR3 DNA sequence: TGCGCCAGCAAAACCGGGTGCGATCAAGAGACCCAGTACTTC. Amino acid sequence: CASKTGCDQETQYF.

Remarks on this clone: The junction departs from germline at one end; a sequencing error may be responsible. This chain connects TRBV6-5 to TRBJ2-7; 7 bases line up with TRBD1. CDR1 and CDR2 (germline): MNHEY, SVGAGI. CDR3 length: 15 amino acids. The CDR3 DNA is TGTGCCAGCAGTGACTCCGGGACAGCGTCCTACGAGCAGTACTTC. Its translation: CASSDSGTASYEQYF.

V and J are TRBV6-5 and TRBJ2-5; maybe TRBD2 (5 bases). Germline CDR1 MNHEY, CDR2 SVGAGI. This CDR3 is 14 amino acids long. Between the trimmed V and J ends, which lost 8 bases and 5 bases, there was a span of 18 bases. As DNA, the CDR3 is TGTGCCAGCGGGAGCGGCTTGGTTTACGAGACCCAGTACTTC. Its protein is CASGSGLVYETQYF.

This clone has just a few counts. This chain links TRBV7-3 with TRBJ2-5; 7 bases fit TRBD1. The CDR3 contains 15 residues. Germline values: CDR1 SGHTA, CDR2 FQGTGA. V lost 2 bases, J lost 1 base, and 4 bases stayed unmatched. CDR3 nucleotides: TGTGCCAGCAGCTTAGTGGCAGGGGGCCAAGAGACCCAGTACTTC. The encoded protein is CASSLVAGGQETQYF.

This clone was counted many times. J is TRBJ2-1 and V is TRBV5-6; 9 nucleotides line up with TRBD2. Germline CDR1 and CDR2: SGHDT and YYEEEE. With 0 bases clipped from V and 5 bases from J, the junction kept 6 bases outside the gene matches. CDR3 length: 16 amino acids. The CDR3 loop reads CASSLGLAGFNNEQFF. In nucleotides, the CDR3 is TGTGCCAGCAGCTTGGGGCTAGCGGGATTCAACAATGAGCAGTTCTTC. Using reference TRBV5-6 and TRBJ2-1 for the parts outside the CDR3, the full variable domain is DAGVTQSPTHLIKTRGQQVTLRCSPKSGHDTVSWYQQALGQGPQFIFQYYEEEERQRGNFPDRFSGHQFPNYSSELNVNALLLGDSALYLCASSLGLAGFNNEQFFGPGTRLTVL.